These 12 T cell receptor beta chains were all obtained from the same sample, sequenced in a study of cytomegalovirus exposure and HLA in healthy donors. The primer mix had 60 Vbeta and 13 Jbeta primers. The data were produced by immunoSEQ multiplex PCR, yet TCRdb's version contains in-frame clones alone and is incomplete. The sample has hundreds of thousands of clones, over 65% seen once. Sequencing was carried out using PBMCs. All receptors come from a man aged 18 to 29 in good health and CMV-seronegative.

The chain carries TRBV18 and TRBJ1-1; TRBD1 aligns across 7 bases. Trimming took 8 bases from V and 0 from J; bases not matched to a gene: 9. This CDR3 has 15 residues. Germline-derived CDR1 and CDR2 are KGHSH and LQKENI. CDR3 DNA: TGTGCCAGCCTTAGCACAGGGGCTATGAACACTGAAGCTTTCTTT. Amino acid sequence: CASLSTGAMNTEAFF. Variable domain in full (rest from reference TRBV18 and TRBJ1-1): NAGVMQNPRHLVRRRGQEARLRCSPMKGHSHVYWYRQLPEEGLKFMVYLQKENIIDESGMPKERFSAEFPKEGPSILRIQQVVRGDSAAYFCASLSTGAMNTEAFFGQGTRLTVV.

This clone has only a few counts. The chain recombines TRBV6-5 with TRBJ1-1, with unresolved D. The CDR3 is 12 amino acids. Germline V gene lookup returns CDR1 MNHEY and CDR2 SVGAGI. Trimming removed 5 bases at V and 7 bases at J, with 11 bases between. The CDR3 DNA follows: TGTGCCAGCAGTCCGCGGCAAGGTGAAGCTTTCTTT. It encodes CASSPRQGEAFF.

This chain joins TRBV5-8 and TRBJ1-2; 7 bases align to TRBD1. J lost 2 bases, V lost 4 bases, and 5 bases had no gene match. CDR3 length: 14 residues. CDR1 SGHTS and CDR2 YDEGEE come from the germline V gene. CDR3 bases: TGTGCCAGCAGCCCAGGGACAGCGAACTATGGCTACACCTTC. Translated, it gives CASSPGTANYGYTF.

The chain has TRBV18 and TRBJ2-7, with 8 bases that match TRBD2. The ends lost 4 bases at V and 5 bases at J; junction bases unmatched: 4. The CDR3 length is 13 residues. The germline CDR1 and CDR2 sequences are KGHSH and LQKENI. Written as DNA, the CDR3 is TGTGCCAGCTCACAAGCGGGAGTCAACGAGCAGTACTTC. It encodes CASSQAGVNEQYF.

This rearrangement joins TRBV2 to TRBJ1-5; tentative D call: TRBD1 (6 bases). Trimming pared 3 bases from V and 5 bases from J, leaving 11 bases between. Germline CDR1 and CDR2: SNHLY and FYNNEI. This CDR3 has 14 amino acids. CDR3: CASSEAGGHQPQHF. The CDR3 nucleotides are TGTGCCAGCAGTGAGGCTGGGGGCCATCAGCCCCAGCATTTT. The variable domain in full, completed from reference TRBV2 and TRBJ1-5, reads EPEVTQTPSHQVTQMGQEVILRCVPISNHLYFYWYRQILGQKVEFLVSFYNNEISEKSEIFDDQFSVERPDGSNFTLKIRSTKLEDSAMYFCASSEAGGHQPQHFGDGTRLSIL.

The chain carries TRBV5-6 and TRBJ2-1, with D tentatively TRBD1 (6 bases). The CDR3 loop spans 12 amino acids. The ends were cut back, 1 base at V and 10 bases at J, with 9 bases in the middle. The germline V gene has CDR1 SGHDT and CDR2 YYEEEE. CDR3 sequence: CASSLSQGEQFF. CDR3 sequence (DNA): TGTGCCAGCAGCTTGAGCCAGGGGGAGCAGTTCTTC.

The V and J genes are TRBV4-1 and TRBJ1-3; D unresolved. The V gene lost 0 bases and the J gene lost 4 bases, with 10 bases spanning the gap. CDR3 length: 15 residues. Germline V gives CDR1 MGHRA, CDR2 YSYEKL. CDR3 sequence: CASSQEQYGGNTIYF. The CDR3 DNA sequence: TGCGCCAGCAGCCAAGAACAGTACGGCGGAAACACCATATATTTT.

The V gene is TRBV19, the J gene TRBJ2-3; D is undetermined. Looked up from germline, CDR1 is LNHDA and CDR2 is SQIVND (reference sequence). This CDR3 contains 12 residues. Trimming left V 5 bases short and J 4 bases short, with 7 bases between. The CDR3 protein is CASSATADTQYF. The CDR3 nucleotides read TGTGCCAGTAGTGCGACTGCAGATACGCAGTATTTT.

The rearrangement joins TRBV19 to TRBJ2-7, with 11 bases fitting TRBD2. Germline CDR1 and CDR2: LNHDA and SQIVND (reference sequence). V dropped 3 bases and J dropped 8; count of bases not matched to a gene: 9. The CDR3 has 15 residues. The CDR3 protein is CASSIGRGTSGQQYF. CDR3 nucleotide sequence: TGTGCCAGTAGTATTGGGAGAGGGACTAGCGGACAGCAGTACTTC.

The chain carries TRBV12-5 and TRBJ1-2, with 8 bases matching TRBD1. The germline V gene has CDR1 LGHNT and CDR2 FRNRAP. This CDR3 contains 15 residues. The trim removed 4 bases at V and 1 base at J, leaving 5 bases unmatched. CDR3 nucleotides: TGTGCTAGTGGTTCCCCCGACAGGGGTAACTATGGCTACACCTTC. This gives the protein CASGSPDRGNYGYTF.

The chain has TRBV30 and TRBJ1-2, with TRBD1 identical over 7 bases. The germline V gene has CDR1 GTSNPN and CDR2 SVGIG (reference sequence). The J segment lost 0 bases and the V segment lost 2 bases, leaving 0 bases of the junction unmatched. The CDR3 totals 13 residues. The CDR3 region is CAWSQGANYGYTF. The CDR3 DNA follows: TGTGCCTGGAGTCAGGGGGCTAACTATGGCTACACCTTC.

The rearrangement uses TRBV30 and TRBJ2-1, with 12 bases identical to TRBD2. Trimming removed 3 bases from V and 7 bases from J; junction bases left unmatched: 1. This CDR3 contains 13 residues. The germline V gene has CDR1 GTSNPN and CDR2 SVGIG (reference sequence). The CDR3 sequence: CAWRTSGSNEQFF. CDR3 nucleotides: TGTGCCTGGAGGACTAGCGGGAGTAATGAGCAGTTCTTC.